This T cell receptor beta chain emerged from a study of T cell changes during pregnancy in multiple sclerosis. This clone has just one count. The assay was immunoSEQ multiplex PCR, and TCRdb's table has in-frame clones only and misses some. The sample comprises roughly 60,000 clones, 91% of which are singletons, and approximately 0.9% rests with the top ten. The V gene end was trimmed by 5 bases and the J gene end by 6 bases; junction bases not matched to a gene: 9. The V gene's germline CDR1 is MNHEY and CDR2 SVGAGI. The CDR3 consists of 14 residues. The specimen was peripheral blood, collected before pregnancy. This chain joins TRBV6-5 and TRBJ1-1; the match to TRBD1 covers 7 bases. The receptor comes from a female donor with multiple sclerosis, enrolled in a pregnancy study. CDR3 DNA: TGTGCCAGCAGTCCGGGACAGCCCCCTCCTGAAGCTTTCTTT. It yields the protein CASSPGQPPPEAFF.